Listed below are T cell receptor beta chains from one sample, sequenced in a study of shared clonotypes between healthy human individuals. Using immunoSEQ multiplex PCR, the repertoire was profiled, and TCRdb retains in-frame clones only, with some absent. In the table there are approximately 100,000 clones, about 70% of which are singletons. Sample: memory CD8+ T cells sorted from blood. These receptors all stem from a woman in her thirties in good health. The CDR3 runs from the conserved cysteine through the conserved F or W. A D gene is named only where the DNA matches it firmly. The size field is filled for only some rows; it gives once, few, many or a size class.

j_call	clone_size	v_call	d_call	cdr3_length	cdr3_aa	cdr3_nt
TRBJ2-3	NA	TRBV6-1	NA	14	CASSEVGTALTQYF	TGTGCCAGCAGTGAAGTGGGAACGGCGCTCACGCAGTATTTT
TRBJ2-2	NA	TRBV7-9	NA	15	CASSLPLDSAGELFF	TGTGCCAGCAGCTTACCACTAGACTCGGCCGGGGAGCTGTTTTTT
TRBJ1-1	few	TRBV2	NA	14	CASKTDSAEPEAFF	TGTGCCAGCAAGACGGACAGCGCAGAACCTGAAGCTTTCTTT
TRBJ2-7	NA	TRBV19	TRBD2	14	CASNPGLAAYEQYF	TGTGCCAGTAACCCGGGACTAGCGGCCTACGAGCAGTACTTC
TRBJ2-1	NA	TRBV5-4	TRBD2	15	CASSLELGTSGEQFF	TGTGCCAGCAGCTTGGAACTGGGGACTAGCGGTGAGCAGTTCTTC
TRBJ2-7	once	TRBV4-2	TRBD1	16	CASSQELGGPAYEQYF	TGTGCCAGCAGCCAAGAGTTAGGGGGCCCAGCCTACGAGCAGTACTTC
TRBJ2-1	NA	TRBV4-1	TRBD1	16	CASSTRQGLIGNEQFF	TGCGCCAGCAGCACCAGACAGGGGTTGATTGGGAATGAGCAGTTCTTC
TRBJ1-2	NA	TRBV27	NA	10	CANPTGNYTF	TGTGCCAACCCGACAGGCAACTACACCTTC
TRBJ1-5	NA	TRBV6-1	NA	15	CASSELGGTNQPQHF	TGTGCCAGCAGTGAACTCGGGGGCACTAATCAGCCCCAGCATTTT
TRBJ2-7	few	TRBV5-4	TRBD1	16	CASSLNGRGQLYEQYF	TGTGCCAGCAGCTTAAATGGCAGGGGGCAACTATACGAGCAGTACTTC
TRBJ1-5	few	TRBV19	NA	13	CASREVSNQPQHF	TGTGCCAGTCGGGAGGTTAGCAATCAGCCCCAGCATTTT
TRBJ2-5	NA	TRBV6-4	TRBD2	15	CASSVSSGSQETQYF	TGTGCCAGCAGTGTGTCTAGCGGGTCCCAAGAGACCCAGTACTTC
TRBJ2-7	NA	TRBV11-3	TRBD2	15	CASTAKGLGLNEQYF	TGTGCCAGCACTGCAAAAGGACTAGGACTTAACGAGCAGTACTTC
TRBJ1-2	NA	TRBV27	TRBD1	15	CASSFVTGVKDGYTF	TGTGCCAGCAGTTTCGTAACAGGGGTGAAGGATGGCTACACCTTC
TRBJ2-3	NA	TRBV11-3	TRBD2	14	CASSETGGTDTQYF	TGTGCCAGCTCCGAGACGGGAGGGACGGATACGCAGTATTTT
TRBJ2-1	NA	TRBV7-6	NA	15	CASSLEAGLANEQFF	TGTGCCAGCAGCTTAGAGGCGGGACTCGCGAACGAGCAGTTCTTC
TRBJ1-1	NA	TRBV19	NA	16	CASSRTAHGSNTEAFF	TGTGCCAGTAGTAGGACAGCGCACGGCTCGAACACTGAAGCTTTCTTT
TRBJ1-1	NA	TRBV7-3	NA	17	CASSVSRALERNTEAFF	TGTGCCAGCAGCGTAAGCAGGGCCCTGGAGAGGAACACTGAAGCTTTCTTT
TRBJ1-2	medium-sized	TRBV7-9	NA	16	CASSPSIFSETHGYTF	TGTGCCAGCAGCCCTTCAATTTTCTCCGAGACGCATGGCTACACCTTC
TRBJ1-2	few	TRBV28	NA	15	CASSGWAEANYGYTF	TGTGCCAGCAGTGGATGGGCAGAGGCCAACTATGGCTACACCTTC
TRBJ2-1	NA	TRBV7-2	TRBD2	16	CASSAPAGGPYNEQFF	TGTGCCAGCAGCGCGCCAGCGGGAGGGCCCTACAATGAGCAGTTCTTC
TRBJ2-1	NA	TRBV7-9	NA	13	CATIRTPQNEQFF	TGTGCCACCATACGGACTCCCCAGAATGAGCAGTTCTTC
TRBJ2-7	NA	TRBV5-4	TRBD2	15	CASSFGSGDGYEQYF	TGTGCCAGCAGCTTCGGTAGCGGGGACGGATACGAGCAGTACTTC
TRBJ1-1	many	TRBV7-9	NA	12	CASSKTNTEAFF	TGTGCCAGCAGCAAGACGAACACTGAAGCTTTCTTT
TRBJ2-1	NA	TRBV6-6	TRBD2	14	CASLIAGFNNEQFF	TGTGCCAGCCTAATAGCGGGATTCAACAATGAGCAGTTCTTC
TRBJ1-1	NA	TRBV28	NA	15	CASKSTLRGHAEAFF	TGTGCCAGCAAATCTACCCTCCGGGGCCATGCTGAAGCTTTCTTT
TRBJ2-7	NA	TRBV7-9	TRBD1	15	CASRGGDRATYEQYF	TGTGCCAGCAGGGGTGGGGACAGGGCCACCTACGAGCAGTACTTC
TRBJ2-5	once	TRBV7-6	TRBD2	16	CASSPQTSGRPETQYF	TGTGCCAGCAGCCCTCAGACTAGCGGGAGGCCGGAGACCCAGTACTTC
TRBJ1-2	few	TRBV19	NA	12	CASRRGDYGYTF	TGTGCCAGTCGAAGGGGGGACTATGGCTACACCTTC
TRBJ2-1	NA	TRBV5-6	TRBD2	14	CASKLAGRRNEQFF	TGTGCCAGCAAGCTAGCGGGACGGCGCAATGAGCAGTTCTTC
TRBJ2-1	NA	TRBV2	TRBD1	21	CASSFPNRGRTDVRSYNEQFF	TGTGCCAGCAGTTTTCCTAACAGGGGGAGGACGGACGTACGCTCCTACAATGAGCAGTTCTTC
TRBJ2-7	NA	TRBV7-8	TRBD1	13	CASSIGQGYEQYF	TGTGCCAGCAGCATCGGACAGGGCTACGAGCAGTACTTC
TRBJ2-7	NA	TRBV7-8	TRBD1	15	CASSFRDRGIYEQYF	TGTGCCAGCAGCTTCCGGGACAGGGGGATCTACGAGCAGTACTTC
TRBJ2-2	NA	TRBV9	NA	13	CASSLGGTGELFF	TGTGCCAGCAGCCTTGGAGGCACCGGGGAGCTGTTTTTT
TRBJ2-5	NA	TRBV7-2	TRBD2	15	CASSSGTSGRKTQYF	TGTGCCAGCAGCTCCGGGACTAGCGGGAGAAAGACCCAGTACTTC
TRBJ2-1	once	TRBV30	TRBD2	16	CAWSTTGLATRNEQFF	TGTGCCTGGAGTACGACGGGACTAGCGACACGAAATGAGCAGTTCTTC
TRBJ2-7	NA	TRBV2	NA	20	CASSERRLPFAIMTCYEQYF	TGTGCCAGCAGTGAGAGACGGCTTCCTTTTGCAATAATGACCTGCTACGAGCAGTACTTC
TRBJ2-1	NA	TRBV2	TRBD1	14	CASRLGQGNNEQFF	TGTGCCAGCAGGTTGGGACAGGGTAACAATGAGCAGTTCTTC
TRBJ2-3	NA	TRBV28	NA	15	CASSLMEPAQNTQYF	TGTGCCAGCAGTTTAATGGAACCCGCCCAAAATACGCAGTATTTT
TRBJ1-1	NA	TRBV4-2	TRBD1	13	CASSQEFMRDSIF	TGTGCCAGCAGCCAAGAGTTTATGCGGGACAGCATCTTT
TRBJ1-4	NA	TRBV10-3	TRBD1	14	CAISTGGFDEKLFF	TGTGCCATCAGTACAGGGGGCTTCGATGAAAAACTGTTTTTT
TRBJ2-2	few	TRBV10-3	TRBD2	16	CASALGASGRARELFF	TGTGCCAGCGCCTTGGGAGCTAGCGGGAGAGCGAGGGAGCTGTTTTTT
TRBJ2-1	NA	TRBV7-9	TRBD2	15	CASSPTSGEYNEQFF	TGTGCCAGCAGCCCCACTAGCGGAGAATACAATGAGCAGTTCTTC
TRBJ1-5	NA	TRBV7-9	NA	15	CASSLLSGLGQPQHF	TGTGCCAGCAGCTTATTGTCGGGACTGGGCCAGCCCCAGCATTTT
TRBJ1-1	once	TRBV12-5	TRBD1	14	CASGLTGGNTEAFF	TGTGCTAGTGGTCTGACAGGGGGGAACACTGAAGCTTTCTTT
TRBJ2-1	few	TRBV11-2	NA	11	CASSPRFEQFF	TGTGCCAGCAGCCCTCGGTTTGAGCAGTTCTTC
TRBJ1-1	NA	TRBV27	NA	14	CASTPRGLWTEAFF	TGTGCCAGCACCCCGAGAGGCCTTTGGACTGAAGCTTTCTTT
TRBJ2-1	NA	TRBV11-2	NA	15	CASSLSASNYNEQFF	TGTGCCAGCAGCTTATCGGCTAGCAACTACAATGAGCAGTTCTTC
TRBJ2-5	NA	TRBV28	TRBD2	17	CASSLWGGLALGETQYF	TGTGCCAGCAGTTTATGGGGAGGACTAGCTTTAGGGGAGACCCAGTACTTC
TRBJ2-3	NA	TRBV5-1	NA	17	CASMGEGGRTWTDTQYF	TGCGCCAGCATGGGCGAGGGGGGAAGGACGTGGACAGATACGCAGTATTTT
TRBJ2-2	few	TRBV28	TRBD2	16	CASSARLAGADGELFF	TGTGCCAGCAGTGCCCGACTAGCGGGAGCCGACGGGGAGCTGTTTTTT
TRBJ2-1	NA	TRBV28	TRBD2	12	CASSGLAGVLFF	TGTGCCAGCTCCGGACTAGCGGGAGTCCTGTTCTTC
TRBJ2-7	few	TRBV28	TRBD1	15	CASRKTGGLVHEQYF	TGTGCCAGCAGAAAGACAGGGGGGCTTGTTCACGAGCAGTACTTC
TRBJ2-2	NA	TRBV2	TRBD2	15	CASSPGTSDGGELFF	TGTGCCAGCAGTCCCGGGACTAGCGATGGCGGGGAGCTGTTTTTT
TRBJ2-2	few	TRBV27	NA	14	CASTRLGASGELFF	TGTGCCAGCACCCGACTCGGGGCTAGCGGGGAGCTGTTTTTT
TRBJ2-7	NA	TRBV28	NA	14	CASRLMTESYEQYF	TGTGCCAGCAGGCTTATGACAGAGTCCTACGAGCAGTACTTC